The sequence of this T cell receptor (beta chain) was determined in a study of beta chain features in type 1 diabetes. Study outcomes and limitations: The study found that naive, central memory and Treg TCRB repertoires appeared more similar in patients than in healthy donors. Significant though moderate, a shortening of TCRB CDR3s appeared in all four CD4+ subsets of Type 1 diabetes patients.

Heparinised blood was drawn once per donor, averaging around 110 mL. Central memory, naive, regulatory and stem cell-like memory CD4+ cells were sorted by CD45RO/CCR7/CD25/CD127/CD95/CD27. The authors reverse transcribed all of the isolated RNA, so sequencing captured expressed TCRB transcripts. The data were produced by immunoSEQ multiplex PCR, yet TCRdb's version contains in-frame clones alone and is incomplete. Here the sample spans 300,000 to 350,000 clones, less than 20% being singletons. This clone was seen a handful of times. What it recognizes is unknown. This sequence originates from a young woman in good health. Source material: naive CD4+ T cells from blood.

CDR3 nucleotide sequence: TGTGCCAGCAGCTTAGATCCCAGGGGAGGCAATCAGCCCCAGCATTTT. It yields the protein CASSLDPRGGNQPQHF. The chain employs TRBV7-6 and TRBJ1-5, with a weak D call TRBD1 (6 bases). The germline gives CDR1 SGHVS, CDR2 FNYEAQ. Trimming took 1 base from V and 2 from J, leaving 12 bases between them. The CDR3 covers 16 residues. Filled out from reference TRBV7-6 and TRBJ1-5, the complete variable domain reads GAGVSQSPRYKVTKRGQDVALRCDPISGHVSLYWYRQALGQGPEFLTYFNYEAQQDKSGLPNDRFSAERPEGSISTLTIQRTEQRDSAMYRCASSLDPRGGNQPQHFGDGTRLSIL.